These 10 T cell receptor beta chains came from one sample sequenced in a study of cytomegalovirus exposure and HLA in healthy donors. PCR employed 60 Vbeta and 13 Jbeta primers. Profiling relied on immunoSEQ multiplex PCR, and the TCRdb table lists in-frame clones only, not all of them. The profile shows 150,000 to 200,000 clones, over 75% of them singletons. Specimen: PBMCs. These receptors all come from a man in his fifties in good health and CMV-seropositive.

This chain joins TRBV27 and TRBJ2-7; 7 bases are shared with TRBD1. From germline, CDR1 is MNHEY and CDR2 SMNVEV (reference sequence). This CDR3 has 14 residues. Trimming removed 6 bases from V and 3 bases from J; junction bases left unmatched: 8. CDR3 amino acids: CASRPTGVVYEQYF. The CDR3 nucleotides are TGTGCCAGCAGACCCACAGGGGTCGTCTACGAGCAGTACTTC.

The chain has TRBV28 and TRBJ1-2, with TRBD1 matching 7 bases. J was trimmed by 6 bases and V by 6 bases; bases with no gene match: 19. Germline V CDR1 and CDR2: MDHEN, SYDVKM. CDR3 length: 17 amino acids. The CDR3 coding sequence is TGTGCCAGCAGCCCTTGGGGGCAGGGGGGAAGTAAAAATGGCTACACCTTC. Translated: CASSPWGQGGSKNGYTF.

The J gene is TRBJ2-3, the V gene TRBV5-6, with TRBD1 identical over 8 bases. In germline, CDR1 is SGHDT, CDR2 YYEEEE. The CDR3 runs 17 residues. V lost 0 bases to trimming and J lost 10 bases; unmatched junction nucleotides: 16. The CDR3 reads CASSLGRGQAMRGAQYF. CDR3 nucleotides: TGTGCCAGCAGCTTGGGCCGGGGACAGGCCATGAGAGGCGCGCAGTATTTT.

With respect to this clone: Lacking the conserved final phenylalanine or tryptophan, this CDR3 likely reflects a read error. This sequence joins TRBV2 and TRBJ1-2; D remains unclear. Germline CDR1 SNHLY, CDR2 FYNNEI. The CDR3 totals 11 residues. The V end was cut by 7 bases, the J end by 3 bases, with 6 bases between. The CDR3 is CASKDYYGYTL. The CDR3 bases are TGTGCCAGCAAGGACTACTATGGCTACACCCTC.

V and J are TRBV5-1 and TRBJ1-4, with 9 positions matching TRBD1. Trimming at V came to 0 bases and at J to 10 bases, leaving 7 bases not matched to a gene. Germline CDR1 SGHRS, CDR2 YFSETQ. The CDR3 extends over 15 amino acids. The CDR3 loop is CASSLGTGEDGKLFF. Written as DNA, the CDR3 is TGCGCCAGCAGCTTGGGGACAGGGGAGGATGGAAAACTGTTTTTT.

The chain combines TRBV19 with TRBJ1-5; D is possibly TRBD1 (5 bases). V was trimmed by 1 base and J by 9 bases, leaving 16 bases between them. The CDR3 extends over 15 amino acids. Germline CDR1 is LNHDA and CDR2 is SQIVND (reference sequence). CDR3 in DNA: TGTGCCAGTAGTATAGTATCTGGGGGGGGTATGCCCCAGCATTTT. Translation gives CASSIVSGGGMPQHF.

The genes are TRBV6-5 and TRBJ2-7; the D is unclear. Looked up from germline, CDR1 is MNHEY and CDR2 is SVGAGI. The V and J ends lost 0 bases and 4 bases respectively, with 16 bases between them. The CDR3 is 16 residues long. The CDR3 region is CASSYSREDPRYEQYF. CDR3 sequence (DNA): TGTGCCAGCAGTTACTCAAGAGAGGATCCTCGGTACGAGCAGTACTTC.

This clone was observed once. V gene TRBV5-4 combines with J gene TRBJ2-3; 9 bases line up with TRBD1. The CDR3 contains 16 residues. V shed 0 bases, J shed 5 bases, and the junction held 7 bases outside the gene matches. Germline CDR1 is SGHNT and CDR2 is YYREEE (reference sequence). The CDR3 bases are TGTGCCAGCAGCTTGGAACAGGGGGCGCGGGGAGATACGCAGTATTTT. It translates to CASSLEQGARGDTQYF.

The V gene is TRBV30, the J gene TRBJ2-5; D perhaps matches TRBD1 (5 bases). The CDR3 is 12 amino acids. The germline CDR1 and CDR2 sequences are GTSNPN and SVGIG (reference sequence). Trimming cost V 5 bases and J 5 bases, with 12 bases left between them. CDR3 amino acids: CAWGNRRETQYF. CDR3 DNA: TGTGCCTGGGGGAACAGGCGGGAGACCCAGTACTTC.

V gene TRBV10-2 combines with J gene TRBJ1-1; D perhaps matches TRBD1 (6 bases). Trimming removed 6 bases at V and 5 bases at J, with 10 bases between. Per the germline V gene, CDR1 is WSHSY and CDR2 is SAAADI. CDR3 length: 12 residues. As DNA, the CDR3 is TGCGCCAGCAGCCAGGGGTGGACTGAAGCTTTCTTT. The encoded protein is CASSQGWTEAFF.